The clone carrying this TCR beta chain was counted a few times. The antigen remains undetermined. The data were taken from a study of beta chain features in type 1 diabetes. Of the isolated RNA, all was reverse transcribed, and so the sequenced material was expressed TCRB transcripts. Sequencing used immunoSEQ multiplex PCR; TCRdb keeps in-frame clones, though not all of them. This sample has 300,000 to 450,000 clones, with around an eighth found just once. V was trimmed by 5 bases and J by 6 bases, leaving 15 bases between them. CDR1 and CDR2 (germline): SGHNT, YYREEE (reference sequence). The CDR3 has 13 residues. Findings of the study overall: A pattern of fewer insertions and more deletions at VDJ junctions was seen in type 1 diabetes patients.

CD45RO/CCR7/CD25/CD127/CD95/CD27 staining was used to isolate CD4+ naive, central memory, regulatory and stem cell-like memory cells by sorting. Sequenced sample: naive CD4+ T cells from blood. The V gene is TRBV5-4, the J gene TRBJ2-7; TRBD1 might be the D (6 bases). The TCR originated in a man aged 18 to 29 in good health. The CDR3 DNA sequence: TGTGCCAGCAGTGGCACAGGGCGCCGCGAGCAGTACTTC. As protein: CASSGTGRREQYF.